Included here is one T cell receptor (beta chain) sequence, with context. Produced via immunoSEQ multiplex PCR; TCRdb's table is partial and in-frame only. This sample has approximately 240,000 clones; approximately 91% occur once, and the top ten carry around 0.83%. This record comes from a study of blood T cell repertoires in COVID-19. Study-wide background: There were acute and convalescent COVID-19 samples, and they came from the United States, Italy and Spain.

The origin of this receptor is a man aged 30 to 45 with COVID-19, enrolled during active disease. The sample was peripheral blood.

CDR3 protein: CASSSRQGMGTEAFF. CDR3 bases: TGTGCCAGCAGTAGTCGACAGGGGATGGGGACTGAAGCTTTCTTT. The chain has TRBV27 and TRBJ1-1; 8 positions agree with TRBD1. In germline, CDR1 is MNHEY, CDR2 SMNVEV (reference sequence). The CDR3 is made up of 15 amino acids. The V segment lost 5 bases and the J segment 5 bases; nucleotides outside the gene matches: 10.